These 20 T cell receptor beta chains share one sample of origin, sequenced in a study of cytomegalovirus exposure and HLA in healthy donors. A multiplex PCR was run with 60 Vbeta primers and 13 Jbeta primers. The protocol was immunoSEQ multiplex PCR, while the TCRdb copy is restricted to in-frame clones and leaves out a portion. The repertoire consists of a few hundred thousand clones, with 80% to 95% occurring once and the leading ten covering approximately 1.5%. Source material: PBMCs. The receptors derive from a girl aged 2-9 years in good health and CMV-seronegative.

Here the CDR3 DNA reads TGTGCCAGCTCACCGGCGGGTTTGAACACTGAAGCTTTCTTT. Amino acids: CASSPAGLNTEAFF. This chain connects TRBV18 to TRBJ1-1, with D unresolved. The CDR3 loop spans 14 amino acids. Per the germline V gene, CDR1 is KGHSH and CDR2 is LQKENI. The germline V and J ends were trimmed by 3 bases and 0 bases, with 8 bases remaining between them.

The rearrangement joins TRBV7-8 to TRBJ2-7; possibly TRBD2 for D (6 bases). Germline loops: CDR1 SGHVS, CDR2 FQNEAQ. The length of the CDR3 is 14 residues. The V end lost 3 bases, the J end lost 4 bases, and 13 bases lay between the germline ends. CDR3 DNA sequence: TGTGCCAGCAGCTTGGGTCGGCTAGCGTACGAGCAGTACTTC. This translates into CASSLGRLAYEQYF.

This chain joins TRBV4-1 and TRBJ2-7; 11 nucleotides agree with TRBD1. The CDR3 is 16 residues long. In germline, CDR1 is MGHRA, CDR2 YSYEKL. The trim removed 1 base at V and 3 bases at J, leaving 5 bases unmatched. The CDR3 region has the DNA TGCGCCAGCAGCCAAGTTGGGACAGGGGGTTTCTACGAGCAGTACTTC. Translating gives CASSQVGTGGFYEQYF.

The genes are TRBV7-9 and TRBJ1-3; D unresolved. This CDR3 is 19 amino acids long. From germline, CDR1 is SEHNR and CDR2 FQNEAQ (reference sequence). V gave up 3 bases and J gave up 0 bases, with 21 bases separating them. The CDR3 here is CASSLIGAEDHSSGNTIYF. The DNA for the CDR3 is TGTGCCAGCAGCTTGATAGGTGCGGAGGACCACTCCTCTGGAAACACCATATATTTT.

Note on this clone: This sample includes further DNA sequences coding for the same CDR3. The V gene is TRBV5-6, the J gene TRBJ1-1, with D tentatively TRBD1 (6 bases). The CDR3 is made up of 15 amino acids. V lost 2 bases and J 0 bases, leaving 11 bases between the germline ends. Germline assignment: CDR1 SGHDT and CDR2 YYEEEE. CDR3 amino acids: CASSLRQGMNTEAFF. CDR3 in DNA: TGTGCCAGCAGCTTACGGCAGGGGATGAACACTGAAGCTTTCTTT.

The V gene is TRBV27, the J gene TRBJ2-1, with D possibly matching TRBD2 (6 bases). V was clipped by 5 bases and J by 1 base, with 18 bases between them. Germline loops: CDR1 MNHEY, CDR2 SMNVEV (reference sequence). The CDR3 covers 17 residues. The CDR3 region has the DNA TGTGCCAGCAGTCCCGCCAACCTAGCGCAATCCTACAATGAGCAGTTCTTC. Translated: CASSPANLAQSYNEQFF.

The chain recombines TRBV5-1 with TRBJ2-5; 12 positions match TRBD2. Trimming at V came to 7 bases and at J to 5 bases, leaving 12 bases not matched to a gene. This CDR3 is built from 16 residues. CDR1 is SGHRS, CDR2 YFSETQ, per germline. CDR3 DNA sequence: TGCGCCAGCGTAGAATCTAGCGGGAGGGCCGGGGAGACCCAGTACTTC. Protein: CASVESSGRAGETQYF.

This clone is a singleton in its sample. The CDR3 DNA reads as TGTGCCAGCAGTTCCCCCGTTAGGGAGCCAGAGACCCAGTACTTC. This encodes CASSSPVREPETQYF. This chain links TRBV27 with TRBJ2-5, with D tentatively TRBD2 (5 bases). The CDR3 is 15 amino acids. V dropped 4 bases and J dropped 4 bases, with 16 bases sitting between them. Germline V gene sequence: CDR1 MNHEY, CDR2 SMNVEV (reference sequence).

This chain joins TRBV19 and TRBJ2-3; 10 bases map to TRBD2. Germline-derived CDR1 and CDR2 are LNHDA and SQIVND (reference sequence). V lost 3 bases to trimming and J lost 3 bases; unmatched junction nucleotides: 6. This CDR3 spans 16 amino acids. The CDR3 loop is CASSMLAGVGTDTQYF. The CDR3 region has the DNA TGTGCCAGTAGTATGCTAGCGGGAGTTGGGACAGATACGCAGTATTTT. Based on the CDR3 plus reference TRBV19 and TRBJ2-3, the full variable domain is DGGITQSPKYLFRKEGQNVTLSCEQNLNHDAMYWYRQDPGQGLRLIYYSQIVNDFQKGDIAEGYSVSREKKESFPLTVTSAQKNPTAFYLCASSMLAGVGTDTQYFGPGTRLTVL.

This sequence joins TRBV6-1 and TRBJ2-7; tentatively, D is TRBD1 (5 bases). The CDR3 spans 14 residues. Germline V gene sequence: CDR1 MNHNS, CDR2 SASEGT. With 7 bases removed from V and 0 bases from J, the gap between germline ends came to 13 bases. CDR3 nucleotide sequence: TGTGCCAGCACCCTGACAGCCTTCTCCTACGAGCAGTACTTC. Protein product: CASTLTAFSYEQYF.

This chain joins TRBV7-7 and TRBJ1-4, with 11 nucleotides matching TRBD1. This CDR3 is 12 amino acids long. Germline V lookup: CDR1 SSHAT, CDR2 FNYEAQ (reference sequence). With 5 bases clipped from V and 12 bases from J, the junction kept 2 bases outside the gene matches. CDR3 in DNA: TGTGCCAGCAGCCCGGGACAGGGGGAACTGTTTTTT. Its protein is CASSPGQGELFF.

The gene calls are TRBV9 and TRBJ1-3; maybe TRBD1 (5 bases). The V gene's germline CDR1 is SGDLS and CDR2 YYNGEE. CDR3 length equals 13 residues. The V end lost 7 bases, the J end lost 0 bases, and 8 bases lay between the germline ends. The CDR3 DNA is TGTGCCAGCTCTGACAGCTCTGGAAACACCATATATTTT. The encoded protein is CASSDSSGNTIYF. Variable domain in full (rest from reference TRBV9 and TRBJ1-3): DSGVTQTPKHLITATGQRVTLRCSPRSGDLSVYWYQQSLDQGLQFLIQYYNGEERAKGNILERFSAQQFPDLHSELNLSSLELGDSALYFCASSDSSGNTIYFGEGSWLTVV.

The J gene is TRBJ2-1, the V gene TRBV5-1; TRBD2 agrees at 12 bases. CDR1 is SGHRS, CDR2 YFSETQ, per germline. V dropped 2 bases and J dropped 3; count of bases not matched to a gene: 15. CDR3 length equals 20 residues. CDR3 nucleotides: TGCGCCAGCAGCTTAAAATCCCTGACTAGCGGGAGCGCGTACTACAATGAGCAGTTCTTC. It translates to CASSLKSLTSGSAYYNEQFF. Full variable domain (rest looked up from reference TRBV5-1 and TRBJ2-1): KAGVTQTPRYLIKTRGQQVTLSCSPISGHRSVSWYQQTPGQGLQFLFEYFSETQRNKGNFPGRFSGRQFSNSRSEMNVSTLELGDSALYLCASSLKSLTSGSAYYNEQFFGPGTRLTVL.

The chain links TRBV7-2 to TRBJ2-3, with D hard to call. CDR1 and CDR2 (germline): SGHTA, FQGNSA. V was shortened by 5 bases and J by 4 bases, with 7 bases between the two germline ends. This CDR3 is 12 amino acids long. CDR3 residues: CASSLKADTQYF. The CDR3 bases are TGTGCCAGCAGCCTAAAAGCAGATACGCAGTATTTT.

V is TRBV27 and J is TRBJ2-7, with D perhaps TRBD2 (6 bases). CDR1 is MNHEY, CDR2 SMNVEV, per germline (reference sequence). V lost 4 bases, J lost 4 bases, and 11 bases lay in between. The CDR3 loop spans 13 amino acids. The CDR3 sequence is CASSYGRQYEQYF. Here the CDR3 DNA reads TGTGCCAGCAGTTACGGGAGACAGTACGAGCAGTACTTC.

The chain has TRBV7-9 and TRBJ2-3, with D unresolved. In germline, CDR1 is SEHNR, CDR2 FQNEAQ (reference sequence). The CDR3 is 12 amino acids. Trimming removed 6 bases at V and 8 bases at J, with 12 bases between. Written as DNA, the CDR3 is TGTGCCAGCAGTCCCGAGACACTTACGCAGTATTTT. Protein sequence: CASSPETLTQYF.

The chain is built from TRBV7-9 and TRBJ2-3, with D possibly matching TRBD1 (5 bases). The germline gives CDR1 SEHNR, CDR2 FQNEAQ (reference sequence). The CDR3 runs to 14 residues. The germline V and J ends were trimmed by 7 bases and 4 bases, with 15 bases remaining between them. CDR3 sequence (DNA): TGTGCCAGCAACCTGAAGGGGAAGGCAGATACGCAGTATTTT. It encodes CASNLKGKADTQYF.

The chain uses TRBV27 and TRBJ2-7, with D uncertain. Trimming took off 6 bases at V and 3 bases at J, with 12 bases between the two ends. The CDR3 has 13 residues. The germline CDR1 and CDR2 sequences are MNHEY and SMNVEV (reference sequence). CDR3 amino acids: CASSPLENYEQYF. CDR3 coding DNA: TGTGCCAGCAGCCCTCTAGAGAACTACGAGCAGTACTTC.

The rearrangement joins TRBV19 to TRBJ2-7; weak D call: TRBD1 (6 bases). Germline CDR1 reads LNHDA; CDR2 reads SQIVND (reference sequence). The CDR3 is 14 residues long. Trimming took 3 bases from V and 5 from J, leaving 14 bases between them. For the CDR3, the DNA is TGTGCCAGTAGTATGGAGGACAGCGGCGACGAGCAGTACTTC. Translated: CASSMEDSGDEQYF.

The chain employs TRBV7-2 and TRBJ2-3, with TRBD2 matching over 8 bases. The CDR3 sequence is 15 residues long. Germline values: CDR1 SGHTA, CDR2 FQGNSA. The V gene end was trimmed by 6 bases and the J gene end by 0 bases; junction bases not matched to a gene: 5. CDR3 coding DNA: TGTGCCAGCAGGTTTAGCGGGACCAGCACAGATACGCAGTATTTT. Its protein product is CASRFSGTSTDTQYF.